This TCR beta chain was retrieved from a study of blood T cell repertoires in COVID-19. Clones were read by immunoSEQ multiplex PCR, and TCRdb kept only the in-frame ones, dropping some. The table has approximately 130,000 clones, approximately 82% seen once. The CDR3 has 16 amino acids. Germline CDR1 is SQVTM and CDR2 is ANQGSEA. Trimming took 3 bases from V and 3 from J; bases not matched to a gene: 10. The source material was peripheral blood. The chain recombines TRBV29-1 with TRBJ2-3; 9 nucleotides agree with TRBD2. This receptor was identified in a man aged 40-55 years with active or convalescent COVID-19. CDR3 sequence (DNA): TGCAGCGTTGATTTTGCGGGGGGGCGATGGACAGATACGCAGTATTTT. It codes for CSVDFAGGRWTDTQYF.